These T cell receptor beta chains were read from a single sample in a study of post-analysis software for immune sequencing data. TCRdb itself ran the PCR reads through MiXCR, one entry per CDR3 protein. In the table there are hundreds of thousands of distinct CDR3 sequences, approximately 60% of which are singletons. Sequenced input: blood. These receptors all come from a girl aged 2-15 years with multiple sclerosis. CDR3s include the opening cysteine and the closing phenylalanine or tryptophan. The D gene is left open where the match is weak. Size is omitted from some rows. Given values are once, few, many or a class for expanded clones.

v_gene	j_gene	d_gene	abundance	CDR3aa	CDR3nt
TRBV5-5	TRBJ2-7	-	-	CASDRDPSYEQYF	TGTGCCAGCGACCGGGACCCGTCCTACGAGCAGTACTTC
TRBV12-3/TRBV12-4	TRBJ2-5	TRBD1	few	CASSLMGQVEETQYF	TGTGCCAGCAGTTTAATGGGACAGGTCGAAGAGACCCAGTACTTC
TRBV2	TRBJ2-5	-	few	CASSETEGGYQETQYF	TGTGCCAGCAGTGAAACCGAAGGAGGGTACCAGGAGACCCAGTACTTC
TRBV3-1	TRBJ2-5	TRBD2	few	CASSQGSSSGSGETQYF	TGTGCCAGCAGCCAAGGAAGCTCTAGCGGGAGCGGTGAGACCCAGTACTTC
TRBV10-3	TRBJ1-5	TRBD1	-	CAIGGQGGNQPQHF	TGTGCCATCGGGGGACAGGGAGGCAATCAGCCCCAGCATTTT
TRBV28	TRBJ2-1	-	few	CASSPGGARHEQFF	TGTGCCAGTAGTCCAGGGGGGGCAAGACATGAGCAGTTCTTC
TRBV10-3	TRBJ1-5	-	few	CAISEVQGTAEVSNQPQHF	TGTGCCATCAGTGAGGTACAGGGTACGGCCGAAGTAAGCAATCAGCCCCAGCATTTT
TRBV6-1	TRBJ2-3	-	once	CASTYGQSTDTQYF	TGTGCCAGCACCTATGGACAGAGCACAGATACGCAGTATTTT
TRBV6-1	TRBJ2-3	TRBD2	-	CASSGVAGVTDTQYF	TGTGCCAGCAGTGGGGTAGCGGGAGTCACAGATACGCAGTATTTT
TRBV3-1	TRBJ2-1	TRBD2	few	CASSQDGLAGEGQFF	TGTGCCAGCAGCCAAGATGGTCTAGCGGGAGAGGGGCAGTTCTTC
TRBV10-3	TRBJ2-7	TRBD1	few	CAISDRQGNSYEQYF	TGTGCCATCAGTGACCGACAGGGAAACTCCTACGAGCAGTACTTC
TRBV20-1	TRBJ2-1	-	-	CSTHGRGITSVFYNEQFF	TGCAGTACACACGGCAGGGGTATCACTAGCGTATTCTACAATGAGCAGTTCTTC
TRBV7-2	TRBJ2-1	-	-	CASQTEPRSPNEQFF	TGTGCCAGCCAAACGGAGCCTAGGAGCCCCAATGAGCAGTTCTTC
TRBV6-1	TRBJ2-7	-	-	CASRTKYEQYF	TGTGCCAGCAGGACAAAATACGAGCAGTACTTC
TRBV18	TRBJ2-3	-	-	CASSPPRSGLYTSTDTQYF	TGTGCCAGCTCACCACCAAGGTCCGGACTTTATACTAGCACAGATACGCAGTATTTT
TRBV6-5	TRBJ2-3	TRBD2	-	CASSYDSGGRVDTQYF	TGTGCCAGCAGTTACGATAGCGGGGGGCGGGTAGATACGCAGTATTTT
TRBV7-2	TRBJ2-1	TRBD1	-	CASSFRTGDPKQFF	TGTGCCAGCAGCTTCCGGACAGGGGACCCCAAGCAGTTCTTC
TRBV6-5	TRBJ1-6	-	-	CASSYQDSQNSPLHF	TGTGCCAGCAGTTACCAGGACAGCCAGAATTCACCCCTCCACTTT
TRBV20-1	TRBJ2-3	TRBD2	-	CSATILAGGPIDTQYF	TGCAGTGCGACTATCCTAGCGGGGGGGCCTATAGATACGCAGTATTTT
TRBV19	TRBJ2-6	-	once	CASSPRGVPGANVLTF	TGTGCCAGTAGTCCAAGAGGGGTCCCTGGGGCCAACGTCCTGACTTTC
TRBV15	TRBJ2-2	-	few	CATSTYGQGGGRAGELFF	TGTGCCACCAGCACCTACGGACAGGGAGGGGGACGAGCCGGGGAGCTGTTTTTT
TRBV29-1	TRBJ2-1	-	-	CSVDLTGYHEQFF	TGCAGCGTTGACCTCACAGGGTACCATGAGCAGTTCTTC
TRBV5-1	TRBJ2-7	-	few	CASSLAVPSYEQYF	TGCGCCAGCAGCTTGGCTGTGCCCTCCTACGAGCAGTACTTC
TRBV6-5	TRBJ2-5	TRBD2	-	CASRQRIAGAETQYF	TGTGCCAGCAGGCAGAGAATAGCGGGAGCGGAGACCCAGTACTTC
TRBV5-1	TRBJ2-3	TRBD2	-	CASSLETSGGTDTQYF	TGCGCCAGCAGCCTAGAGACTAGCGGGGGAACAGATACGCAGTATTTT
TRBV7-9	TRBJ1-2	-	-	CASRPIRGSNYGYTF	TGTGCCAGCAGGCCAATCAGGGGCTCTAACTATGGCTACACCTTC
TRBV7-9	TRBJ1-1	TRBD1	-	CASNPTGRVGNTEAFF	TGTGCCAGCAACCCGACAGGGAGGGTCGGAAACACTGAAGCTTTCTTT
TRBV4-1	TRBJ2-7	-	-	CASSQPGQSYEQYF	TGCGCCAGCAGCCAACCCGGACAGTCCTACGAGCAGTACTTC
TRBV7-9	TRBJ2-5	-	-	CASSPVTALVETQYF	TGTGCCAGCAGCCCAGTAACAGCGCTCGTGGAGACCCAGTACTTC
TRBV13	TRBJ2-5	-	few	CASSLAGAASETQYF	TGTGCCAGCAGCTTAGCAGGGGCCGCTTCGGAGACCCAGTACTTC
TRBV21-1	TRBJ1-5	-	-	CASSKRGTGGINQPQHF	TGTGCCAGCAGCAAAAGGGGGACAGGGGGGATCAATCAGCCCCAGCATTTT
TRBV20-1	TRBJ2-5	-	-	CSARDYGRFQETQYF	TGCAGTGCTAGAGATTACGGCAGGTTCCAAGAGACCCAGTACTTC
TRBV5-1	TRBJ2-5	TRBD1	-	CASTGPGQGAAETQYF	TGCGCCAGCACGGGACCGGGGCAGGGGGCGGCAGAGACCCAGTACTTC
TRBV6-6	TRBJ2-1	TRBD2	-	CASSYLAGYNEQFF	TGTGCCAGCAGTTACCTAGCGGGCTACAATGAGCAGTTCTTC
TRBV5-1	TRBJ2-7	TRBD2	-	CASAKSLAGGPSEQYF	TGCGCCAGCGCCAAAAGTCTAGCGGGAGGGCCCTCCGAGCAGTACTTC
TRBV20-1	TRBJ2-3	TRBD2	once	CSARTSGPTDTQYF	TGCAGTGCAAGGACTAGCGGACCCACAGATACGCAGTATTTT
TRBV7-8	TRBJ2-5	TRBD1	-	CASSLGGQGGQTQYF	TGTGCCAGCAGCTTAGGAGGACAGGGTGGTCAGACCCAGTACTTC
TRBV4-3	TRBJ1-1	TRBD1	few	CASSQEGTGNAEAFF	TGCGCCAGCAGCCAAGAAGGGACAGGGAACGCTGAAGCTTTCTTT
TRBV15	TRBJ2-2	TRBD1	-	CATSRGTGTGIAGELFF	TGTGCCACCAGCAGAGGCACCGGGACAGGGATCGCCGGGGAGCTGTTTTTT
TRBV30	TRBJ2-5	TRBD2	-	CAWSGERGLVGKETQYF	TGTGCCTGGAGTGGAGAACGGGGACTAGTCGGGAAAGAGACCCAGTACTTC
TRBV5-4	TRBJ2-7	-	once	CATSRAGDTYEQYF	TGTGCCACCTCCCGCGCGGGGGACACCTACGAGCAGTACTTC
TRBV10-3	TRBJ2-7	TRBD1	few	CAISESGDREGWEQYF	TGTGCCATCAGTGAGTCGGGGGACAGGGAAGGTTGGGAGCAGTACTTC
TRBV5-5	TRBJ2-1	TRBD2	few	CASSATRTSGISTGQFF	TGTGCCAGCAGCGCAACTCGGACTAGCGGGATATCCACGGGGCAGTTCTTC
TRBV15	TRBJ2-5	-	-	CATSSSVAGYQETQYF	TGTGCCACCAGCAGTTCGGTAGCAGGGTACCAAGAGACCCAGTACTTC
TRBV3-1	TRBJ2-1	-	few	CASSRATSGYSNNEQFF	TGTGCCAGCAGCCGCGCGACTAGTGGGTATTCTAACAATGAGCAGTTCTTC
TRBV4-2	TRBJ1-5	-	-	CASSQEQFYSNQPQHF	TGTGCCAGCAGCCAAGAGCAGTTTTATAGCAATCAGCCCCAGCATTTT